This T cell receptor beta chain was sequenced in a study of cytomegalovirus exposure and HLA in healthy donors. This CDR3 contains 15 residues. V lost 4 bases and J lost 3; bases outside the gene matches: 5. Germline V gene sequence: CDR1 MDHEN, CDR2 SYDVKM. Amplification used 60 Vbeta primers and 13 Jbeta primers. Repertoires were generated with immunoSEQ multiplex PCR, while TCRdb's copy carries only in-frame clones and drops some. The sample lists about 160,000 clones; approximately 78% were seen once. Sequenced material: PBMCs. This receptor was taken from a woman aged 18-29 years in good health and CMV-seronegative. V and J are TRBV28 and TRBJ1-1, with TRBD1 matching 10 bases. In nucleotides, the CDR3 is TGTGCCAGCAGTTACCTGACAGGGGGCGACACTGAAGCTTTCTTT. Translation: CASSYLTGGDTEAFF.